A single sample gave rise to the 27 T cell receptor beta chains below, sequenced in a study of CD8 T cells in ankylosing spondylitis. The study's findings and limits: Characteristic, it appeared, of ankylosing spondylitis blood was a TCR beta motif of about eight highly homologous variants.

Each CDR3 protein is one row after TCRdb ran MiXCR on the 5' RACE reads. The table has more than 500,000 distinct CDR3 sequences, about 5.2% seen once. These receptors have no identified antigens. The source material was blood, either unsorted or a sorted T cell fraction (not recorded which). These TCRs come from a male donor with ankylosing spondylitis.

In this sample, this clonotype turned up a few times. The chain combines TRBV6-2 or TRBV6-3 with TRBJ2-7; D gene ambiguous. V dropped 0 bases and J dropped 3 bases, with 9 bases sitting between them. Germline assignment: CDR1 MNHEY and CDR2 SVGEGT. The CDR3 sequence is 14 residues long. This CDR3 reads CASSYSVTIYEQYF. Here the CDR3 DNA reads TGTGCCAGCAGTTACTCAGTCACAATCTACGAGCAGTACTTC.

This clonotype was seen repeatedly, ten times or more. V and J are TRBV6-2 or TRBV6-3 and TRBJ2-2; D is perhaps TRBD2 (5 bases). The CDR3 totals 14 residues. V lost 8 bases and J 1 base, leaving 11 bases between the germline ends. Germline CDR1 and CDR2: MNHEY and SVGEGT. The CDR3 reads CASLPGWNTGELFF. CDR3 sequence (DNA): TGTGCCAGCCTCCCGGGATGGAACACCGGGGAGCTGTTTTTT.

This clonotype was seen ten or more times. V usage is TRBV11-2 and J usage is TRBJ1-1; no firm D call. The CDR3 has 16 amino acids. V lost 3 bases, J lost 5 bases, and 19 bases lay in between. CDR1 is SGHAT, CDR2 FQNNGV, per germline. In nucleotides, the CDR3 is TGTGCCAGCAGCTTGGGCCGTCGGACCTTTGGGACTGAAGCTTTCTTT. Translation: CASSLGRRTFGTEAFF.

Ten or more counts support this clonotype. The CDR3 DNA reads TGTGCCAGCAGCCAAGATATGTCAGAGGACTCTGGGGCCAACGTCCTGACTTTC. Protein product: CASSQDMSEDSGANVLTF. V gene TRBV4-2 combines with J gene TRBJ2-6; D remains ambiguous. Germline assignment: CDR1 LGHNA and CDR2 YNFKEQ. Deletions cut 0 bases from V and 0 bases from J, with 12 bases between. This CDR3 is built from 18 residues.

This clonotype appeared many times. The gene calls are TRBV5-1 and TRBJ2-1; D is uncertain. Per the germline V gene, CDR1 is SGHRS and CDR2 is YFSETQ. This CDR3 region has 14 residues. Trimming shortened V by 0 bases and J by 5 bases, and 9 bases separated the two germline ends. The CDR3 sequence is CASSLVRRNNEQFF. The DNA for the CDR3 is TGCGCCAGCAGCTTGGTCAGGCGGAACAATGAGCAGTTCTTC. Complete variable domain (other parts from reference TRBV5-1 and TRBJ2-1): KAGVTQTPRYLIKTRGQQVTLSCSPISGHRSVSWYQQTPGQGLQFLFEYFSETQRNKGNFPGRFSGRQFSNSRSEMNVSTLELGDSALYLCASSLVRRNNEQFFGPGTRLTVL.

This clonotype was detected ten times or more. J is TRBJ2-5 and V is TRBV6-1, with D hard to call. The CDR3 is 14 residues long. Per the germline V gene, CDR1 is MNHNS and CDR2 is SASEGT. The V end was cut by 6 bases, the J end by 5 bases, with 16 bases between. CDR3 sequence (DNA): TGTGCCAGCAGCCGGAATACCGGTGGGGAGACCCAGTACTTC. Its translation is CASSRNTGGETQYF.

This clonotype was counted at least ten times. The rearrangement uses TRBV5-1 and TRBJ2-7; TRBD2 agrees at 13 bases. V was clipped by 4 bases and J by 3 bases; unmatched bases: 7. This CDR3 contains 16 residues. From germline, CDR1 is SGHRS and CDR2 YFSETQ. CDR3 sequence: CASSTGLAGAVYEQYF. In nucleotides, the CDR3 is TGCGCCAGCAGCACCGGACTAGCGGGAGCCGTCTACGAGCAGTACTTC.

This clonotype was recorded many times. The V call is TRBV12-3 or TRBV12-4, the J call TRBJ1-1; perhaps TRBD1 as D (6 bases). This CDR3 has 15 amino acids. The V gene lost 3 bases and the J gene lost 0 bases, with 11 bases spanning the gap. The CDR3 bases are TGTGCCAGCAGTTTGATTTGGGGGCTGAACACTGAAGCTTTCTTT. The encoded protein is CASSLIWGLNTEAFF.

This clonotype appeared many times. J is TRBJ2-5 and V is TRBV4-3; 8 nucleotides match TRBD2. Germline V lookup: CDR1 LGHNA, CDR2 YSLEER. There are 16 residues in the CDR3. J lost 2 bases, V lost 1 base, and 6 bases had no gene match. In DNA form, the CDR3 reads TGCGCCAGCAGCCAAGGGGGAGCGGGGGAGCAAGAGACCCAGTACTTC. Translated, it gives CASSQGGAGEQETQYF.

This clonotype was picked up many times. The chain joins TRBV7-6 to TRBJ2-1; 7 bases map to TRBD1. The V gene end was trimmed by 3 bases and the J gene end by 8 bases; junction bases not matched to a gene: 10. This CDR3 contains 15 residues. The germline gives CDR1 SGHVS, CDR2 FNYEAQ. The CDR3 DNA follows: TGTGCCAGCAGCTTTACCTCATTAACAGGGGATGAGCAGTTCTTC. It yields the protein CASSFTSLTGDEQFF.

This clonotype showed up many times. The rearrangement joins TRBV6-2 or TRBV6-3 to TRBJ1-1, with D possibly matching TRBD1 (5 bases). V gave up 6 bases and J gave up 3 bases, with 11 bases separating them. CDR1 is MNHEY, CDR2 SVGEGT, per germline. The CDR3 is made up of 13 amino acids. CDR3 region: CASRTRGDTEAFF. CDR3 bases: TGTGCCAGCAGAACACGAGGGGACACTGAAGCTTTCTTT.

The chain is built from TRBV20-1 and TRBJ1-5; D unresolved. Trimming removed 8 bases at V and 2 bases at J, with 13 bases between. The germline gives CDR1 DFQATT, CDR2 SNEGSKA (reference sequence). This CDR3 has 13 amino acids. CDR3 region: CSPRGGGNQPQHF. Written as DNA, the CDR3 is TGCAGTCCCCGGGGTGGGGGCAATCAGCCCCAGCATTTT.

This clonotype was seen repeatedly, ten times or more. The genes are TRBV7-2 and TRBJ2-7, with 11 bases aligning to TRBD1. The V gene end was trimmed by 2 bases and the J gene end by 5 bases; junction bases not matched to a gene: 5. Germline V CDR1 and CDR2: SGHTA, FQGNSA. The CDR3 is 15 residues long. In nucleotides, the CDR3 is TGTGCCAGCAGCTTATTGGGACAGGGGGTCAACGAGCAGTACTTC. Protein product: CASSLLGQGVNEQYF.

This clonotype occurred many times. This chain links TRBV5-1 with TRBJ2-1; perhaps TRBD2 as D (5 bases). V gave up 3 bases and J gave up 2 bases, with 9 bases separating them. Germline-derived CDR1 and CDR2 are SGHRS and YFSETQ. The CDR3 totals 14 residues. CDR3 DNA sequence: TGCGCCAGCAGCTCAAGCGGACCCTACAATGAGCAGTTCTTC. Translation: CASSSSGPYNEQFF.

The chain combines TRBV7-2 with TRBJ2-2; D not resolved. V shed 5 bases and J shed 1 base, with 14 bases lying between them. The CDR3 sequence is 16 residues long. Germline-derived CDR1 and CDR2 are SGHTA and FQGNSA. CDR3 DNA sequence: TGTGCCAGCAGCCTTTTTGGGGTAGGGAACACCGGGGAGCTGTTTTTT. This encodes CASSLFGVGNTGELFF. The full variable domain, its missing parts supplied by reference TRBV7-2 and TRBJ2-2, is GAGVSQSPSNKVTEKGKDVELRCDPISGHTALYWYRQSLGQGLEFLIYFQGNSAPDKSGLPSDRFSAERTGGSVSTLTIQRTQQEDSAVYLCASSLFGVGNTGELFFGEGSRLTVL.

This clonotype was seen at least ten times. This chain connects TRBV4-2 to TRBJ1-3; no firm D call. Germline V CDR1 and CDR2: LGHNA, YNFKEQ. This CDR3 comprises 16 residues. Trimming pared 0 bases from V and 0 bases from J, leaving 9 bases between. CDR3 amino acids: CASSQDSDNSGNTIYF. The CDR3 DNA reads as TGTGCCAGCAGCCAAGATTCCGACAACTCTGGAAACACCATATATTTT.

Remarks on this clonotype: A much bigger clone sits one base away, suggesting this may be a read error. CDR3 region: CSVTRDSSYNEQYF. CDR3 DNA sequence: TGCAGCGTTACCCGGGACAGCTCCTACAATGAGCAGTACTTC. J is TRBJ2-1 and V is TRBV29-1; 7 bases line up with TRBD1. The end of the DNA fits TRBJ2-7 better, so the J call may be wrong. In germline, CDR1 is SQVTM, CDR2 ANQGSEA. The CDR3 sequence is 14 residues long.

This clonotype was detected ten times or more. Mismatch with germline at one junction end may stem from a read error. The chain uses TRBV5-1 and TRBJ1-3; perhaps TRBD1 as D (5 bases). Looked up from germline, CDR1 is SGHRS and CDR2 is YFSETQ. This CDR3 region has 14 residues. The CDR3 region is CASSPGTAGNTIYF. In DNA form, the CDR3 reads TGTGCCAGCAGTCCCGGGACGGCTGGAAACACCATATATTTT.

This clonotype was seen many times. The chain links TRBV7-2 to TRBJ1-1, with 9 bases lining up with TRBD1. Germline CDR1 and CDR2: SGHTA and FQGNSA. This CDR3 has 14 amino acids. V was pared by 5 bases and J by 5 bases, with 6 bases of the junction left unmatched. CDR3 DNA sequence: TGTGCCAGCAGCATAAGACAGGGGGGAACTGAAGCTTTCTTT. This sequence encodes CASSIRQGGTEAFF.

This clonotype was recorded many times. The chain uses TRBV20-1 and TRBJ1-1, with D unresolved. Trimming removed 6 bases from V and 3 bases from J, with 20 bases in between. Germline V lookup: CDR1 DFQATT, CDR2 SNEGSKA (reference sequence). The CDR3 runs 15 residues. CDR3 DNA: TGCAGTGCCCCGTATGGGATCGCTCTGGACACTGAAGCTTTCTTT. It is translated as CSAPYGIALDTEAFF.

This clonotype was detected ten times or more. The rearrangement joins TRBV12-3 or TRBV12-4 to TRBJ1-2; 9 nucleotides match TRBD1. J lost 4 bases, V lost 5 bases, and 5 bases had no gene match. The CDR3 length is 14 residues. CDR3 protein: CASSRQGVAYGYTF. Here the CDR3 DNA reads TGTGCCAGCAGTCGACAGGGGGTGGCCTATGGCTACACCTTC.

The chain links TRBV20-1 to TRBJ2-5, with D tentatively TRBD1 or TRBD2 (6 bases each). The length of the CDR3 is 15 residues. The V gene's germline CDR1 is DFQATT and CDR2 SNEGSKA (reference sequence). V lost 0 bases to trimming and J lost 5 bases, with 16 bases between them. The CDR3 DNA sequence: TGCAGTGCTAGAGATGCGGGACAATGGGGGGAGACCCAGTACTTC. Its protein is CSARDAGQWGETQYF.

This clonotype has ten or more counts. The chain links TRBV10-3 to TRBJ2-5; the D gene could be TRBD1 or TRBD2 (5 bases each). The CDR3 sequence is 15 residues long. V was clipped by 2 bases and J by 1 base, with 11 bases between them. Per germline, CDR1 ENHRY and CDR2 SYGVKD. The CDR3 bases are TGTGCCATCAGTGAGCCTCTGGGGGTCCAAGAGACCCAGTACTTC. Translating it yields CAISEPLGVQETQYF.

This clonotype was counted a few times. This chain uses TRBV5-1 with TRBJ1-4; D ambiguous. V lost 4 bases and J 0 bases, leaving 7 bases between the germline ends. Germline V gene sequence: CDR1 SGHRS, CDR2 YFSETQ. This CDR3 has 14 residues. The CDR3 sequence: CASSPGTTNEKLFF. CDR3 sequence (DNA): TGCGCCAGCAGCCCGGGCACAACTAATGAAAAACTGTTTTTT.

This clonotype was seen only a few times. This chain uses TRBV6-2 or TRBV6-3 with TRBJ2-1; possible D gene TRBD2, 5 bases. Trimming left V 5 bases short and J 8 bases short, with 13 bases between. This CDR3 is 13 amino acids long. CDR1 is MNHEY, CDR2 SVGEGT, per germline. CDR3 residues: CASSPLGPHEQFF. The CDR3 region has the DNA TGTGCCAGCAGTCCACTAGGACCCCATGAGCAGTTCTTC.

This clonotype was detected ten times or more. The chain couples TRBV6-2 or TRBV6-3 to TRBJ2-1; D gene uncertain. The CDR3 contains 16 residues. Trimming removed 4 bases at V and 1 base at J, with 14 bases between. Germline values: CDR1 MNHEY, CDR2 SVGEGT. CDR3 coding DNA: TGTGCCAGCAGTTCCCGGCCCTCCGAGTCCTACAATGAGCAGTTCTTC. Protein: CASSSRPSESYNEQFF.

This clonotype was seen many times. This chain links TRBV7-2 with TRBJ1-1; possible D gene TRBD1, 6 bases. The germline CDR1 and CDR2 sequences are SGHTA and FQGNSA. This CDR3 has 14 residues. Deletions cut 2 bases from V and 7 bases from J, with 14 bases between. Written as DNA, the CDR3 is TGTGCCAGCAGCTTAATTGGGGGGCTGGATGAAGCTTTCTTT. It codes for CASSLIGGLDEAFF. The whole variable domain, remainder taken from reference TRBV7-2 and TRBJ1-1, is GAGVSQSPSNKVTEKGKDVELRCDPISGHTALYWYRQSLGQGLEFLIYFQGNSAPDKSGLPSDRFSAERTGGSVSTLTIQRTQQEDSAVYLCASSLIGGLDEAFFGQGTRLTVV.